This T cell receptor beta chain was retrieved from a study of HIV-infected patients and healthy controls (dated by TCRdb to 2013 to 2016). For context, the study as a whole: Although they stayed below normal ranges, CD4 counts in 14 of 16 patients rose modestly but significantly after three months of therapy. CD8 counts did not change consistently during early therapy, while the CD4:CD8 ratio increased slightly. An undetectable viral load was attained by 11 of 16 patients by the second bleed and by all patients after a further year of therapy. Relative to controls, total CDR3 counts per chain did not differ significantly, and patients lacked overall T-cell lymphocytopenia. The question the study tested was whether immune perturbation and reconstitution could be captured by deep TCR repertoire sequencing of small blood samples from HIV patients. What the work shows at the level of the full study, not this receptor alone: Oligoclonality may be reflected in the significantly higher mean Gini indices of HIV-infected repertoires compared with controls. The use of whole blood limited sequencing depth and precluded separation of the dynamics of distinct T-cell subpopulations. Significantly different mean usage between HIV-infected patients and controls was observed for eight alpha and eight beta V genes. Roughly threefold more distinct CDR3s and higher Shannon diversity were observed in healthy control repertoires than in untreated HIV+ repertoires. Donor HLA types were not determined in the study. Alpha-chain CDR3s from MAIT cells occurred at high frequency in healthy controls but were severely depleted in HIV+ repertoires. HIV-associated CDR3s exhibited a significant reduction in frequency during therapy, whereas CMV-associated CDR3s exhibited no significant change, although the majority increased in frequency. By Jaccard index and by the count of highly shared sequences, healthy controls shared more CDR3s between individuals than HIV+ patients did. Alpha-beta chain pairing was not determined in the samples. Rare events from HIV-infected data received too much weight under size-matching, and comparisons were complicated by unequal numbers of distinct sequences between patients and controls. A major limit on how widely the findings apply, in the view of the authors, was that only sixteen HIV-infected individuals were processed. The apparent post-therapy recovery of the Gini index in HIV-infected patients was not reproduced in size-matched repertoire data. Slight age and sex profile differences between the study cohorts did not explain the observed diversity differences. The therapy captured by the treated samples lasted only around 3 months, arguably too short a period to observe immune reconstitution given low adult thymic output.

Follow-up blood was drawn from HIV-infected patients roughly three months, about 14 weeks, after the initiation of antiretroviral therapy. Whole blood was used without cell fractionation, so all unsorted peripheral T cells were reflected in the repertoire. For RNA extraction, less than 3 ml of peripheral blood was drawn into Tempus tubes. Patients with febrile or AIDS-related illness, tumors, hepatitis B or C coinfection, immunomodulatory therapy, recent vaccination or treatment interruptions were excluded from enrollment. The TURBO-DNase kit was used to remove leftover genomic DNA, and GLOBINclear was used to deplete globin mRNA. This clonotype appeared many times. Its antigen remains undetermined. Base quality data are lacking; no much larger clone is found one base away. 450 to 500 ng RNA was reverse transcribed with SuperScript III using primers against the alpha and beta constant regions. Alpha and beta chain libraries were generated separately via chain-specific third strand synthesis with multiplexing indices. To avoid primer bias, the protocol used one single primer pair to amplify every rearrangement within a chain, and the protocol also attached molecular barcodes to each cDNA molecule. The SP2 sequencing primer site and a random hexamer were carried on a 5' RACE adapter, to which purified cDNA was joined by T4 RNA Ligase 1. The authors primed second strand synthesis from the SP2 site with Phusion polymerase and used slow temperature ramps to favor optimal annealing. The 12-nucleotide barcode on each molecule comprised two random hexamer sequences, both introduced before amplification and concatenated. An amplification PCR of about 20 cycles with P5s and P7 primers came after a short first PCR that had added P5 and P7 adapter elements plus a second index. Libraries received 27 PCR cycles in total, were quantified on a Qubit, sized on a Bioanalyzer, and diluted to 4 nM. Sequencing of the normalized libraries was performed on an Illumina MiSeq with 2 x 250 paired-end kits. Into around 9.5 ul Tris-Cl, the reverse transcription reactions were eluted following cleanup on MinElute columns. A 1:1 ratio of AMPure XP beads was used to clean the adapter ligations after they had run for roughly 20 hours at 16 degrees C. Turning to the authors' computational methods: Demultiplexed FASTQ files were processed with a modified Decombinator that output V, J, insert and barcode information. Sequences that shared a barcode but differed from the dominant sequence were discarded as errors, and original cDNA molecules were estimated by counting barcodes clustered at Levenshtein distance 3. The R packages ineq, vegan, igraph and RCytoscape were used for downstream analyses, together with IMGT nomenclature and CDR3 definitions. V gene usage was calculated across distinct sequences, with every TCR tallied a single time to avoid skew from clonal expansion. Similarity networks connected unique CDR3 amino acid sequences within a donor whenever two sequences differed by a single Levenshtein edit. Published HIV-specific CDR3s (92 alpha, approximately 700 beta) and CMV-specific CDR3s (roughly 13 alpha, about 250 beta) were assembled and queried against the repertoires. Random subsampling to size-matched repertoires showed patients' decreased diversity was not caused by their lower sequence numbers. The public reads were reanalyzed by TCRdb: fastp trimming at Q25, MiXCR alignment, in-frame beta chains only. Each CDR3 protein gets just one entry, which takes the most common genes and DNA from the rows behind it. TCRdb's processing, not the authors', yielded these V and J calls. This sample gives 8,000 to 9,000 distinct CDR3 sequences in total; 8% to 9.5% of them show up just once. The ten largest clones take up roughly a tenth of the sample.

The CDR3 has 14 amino acids, counting the end cysteine and phenylalanine. The read is trimmed to its CDR3 DNA, 42 bases read in frame from base 1. Based on the germline V gene, the CDR1 and CDR2 sequences are KGHSH and LQKENI. V trim: 4 bases; J trim: 3 bases; unmatched bases: 3. This chain is built from TRBV18 and TRBJ2-3, with 8 bases aligning to TRBD1. Sample: blood, taken during antiretroviral therapy. The clonotype comes from an adult with HIV infection. The nucleotide sequence is given as TGTGCCAGCTCACATAGACAGGGGACAGATACGCAGTATTTT. The translation is CASSHRQGTDTQYF.